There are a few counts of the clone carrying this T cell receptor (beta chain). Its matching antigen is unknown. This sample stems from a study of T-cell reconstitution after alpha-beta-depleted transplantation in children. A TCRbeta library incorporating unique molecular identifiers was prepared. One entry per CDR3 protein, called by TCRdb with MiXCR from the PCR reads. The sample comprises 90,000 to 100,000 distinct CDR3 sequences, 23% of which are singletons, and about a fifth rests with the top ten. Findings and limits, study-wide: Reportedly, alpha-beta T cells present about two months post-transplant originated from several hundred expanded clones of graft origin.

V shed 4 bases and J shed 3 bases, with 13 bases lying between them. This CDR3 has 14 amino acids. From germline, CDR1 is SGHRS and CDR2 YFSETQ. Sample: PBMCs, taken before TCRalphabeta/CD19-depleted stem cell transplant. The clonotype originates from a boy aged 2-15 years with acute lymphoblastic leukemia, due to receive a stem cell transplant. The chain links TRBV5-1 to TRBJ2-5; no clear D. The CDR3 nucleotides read TGCGCCAGCAGCCCTCTAGGCGAGAAAGAGACCCAGTACTTC. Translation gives CASSPLGEKETQYF. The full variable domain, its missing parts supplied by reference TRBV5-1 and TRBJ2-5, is KAGVTQTPRYLIKTRGQQVTLSCSPISGHRSVSWYQQTPGQGLQFLFEYFSETQRNKGNFPGRFSGRQFSNSRSEMNVSTLELGDSALYLCASSPLGEKETQYFGPGTRLLVL.